A single sample gave rise to the 17 T cell receptor beta chains below, sequenced in a study of blood T cell repertoires in COVID-19. Measured with immunoSEQ multiplex PCR; TCRdb has only the in-frame clones, and not every one. The table includes 250,000 or so clones, 85% to 90% detected once. Sequencing input: peripheral blood. Receptor source: a man aged 55 to 69 with acute or convalescent COVID-19.

The V call is TRBV7-2, the J call TRBJ2-2; 9 bases agree with TRBD2. This CDR3 spans 17 amino acids. Trimming at V came to 3 bases and at J to 6 bases, leaving 11 bases not matched to a gene. Germline CDR1 is SGHTA and CDR2 is FQGNSA. The CDR3 sequence: CASSFDVTSGGAGELFF. The CDR3 coding sequence is TGTGCCAGCAGCTTCGATGTGACTAGCGGTGGGGCCGGGGAGCTGTTTTTT.

This clone showed up just a few times. J is TRBJ1-6 and V is TRBV7-8; 8 nucleotides align to TRBD1. The length of the CDR3 is 15 residues. V was pared by 5 bases and J by 7 bases, with 7 bases of the junction left unmatched. Germline loops: CDR1 SGHVS, CDR2 FQNEAQ. The CDR3 sequence is CASSPRDRLNSPLHF. The CDR3 nucleotides read TGTGCCAGCAGCCCCCGGGACAGGCTAAATTCACCCCTCCACTTT.

The chain recombines TRBV30 with TRBJ1-2, with a possible D match to TRBD1 (5 bases). The CDR3 contains 14 residues. V was pared by 4 bases and J by 6 bases, with 18 bases between. Germline CDR1 is GTSNPN and CDR2 is SVGIG (reference sequence). Here the CDR3 DNA reads TGTGCCTGGAAACCGGGGGGAACATTTAATGGCTACACCTTC. This codes for CAWKPGGTFNGYTF.

The J gene is TRBJ2-3, the V gene TRBV27; TRBD1 matches 7 bases. The J segment lost 5 bases and the V segment lost 2 bases, leaving 4 bases of the junction unmatched. CDR3 length equals 14 residues. Per germline, CDR1 MNHEY and CDR2 SMNVEV (reference sequence). The CDR3 sequence: CASSLAGGGDTQYF. The CDR3 region has the DNA TGTGCCAGCAGTTTAGCAGGGGGTGGAGATACGCAGTATTTT.

This chain joins TRBV15 and TRBJ2-7; TRBD2 matches 7 bases. The CDR3 consists of 16 residues. Germline values: CDR1 LNHNV, CDR2 YYDKDF (reference sequence). The junction had 7 bases not matched to a gene; V was cut back by 0 bases and J by 2 bases. The CDR3, as DNA: TGTGCCACCAGCAGAGATCCGGCAGGGAGGGCCTACGAGCAGTACTTC. Residues: CATSRDPAGRAYEQYF.

This clone has more than one count but fewer than ten. This sequence joins TRBV5-4 and TRBJ2-5, with TRBD1 identical over 8 bases. CDR1 is SGHNT, CDR2 YYREEE, per germline (reference sequence). CDR3 length equals 15 residues. V shed 3 bases, J shed 0 bases, and the junction held 4 bases outside the gene matches. CDR3 loop: CASSYDRGHQETQYF. CDR3 in DNA: TGTGCCAGCAGCTACGACAGGGGCCACCAAGAGACCCAGTACTTC.

This clone was recorded once. This chain links TRBV28 with TRBJ1-5, with 7 bases matching TRBD1. The J segment lost 0 bases and the V segment lost 8 bases, leaving 7 bases of the junction unmatched. The germline V gene encodes CDR1 MDHEN and CDR2 SYDVKM. The CDR3 has 15 amino acids. The CDR3 here is CASVKRQGSNQPQHF. CDR3 nucleotide sequence: TGTGCCAGCGTCAAGCGACAGGGTAGCAATCAGCCCCAGCATTTT.

This clone was detected only a few times. V and J are TRBV29-1 and TRBJ1-2; D uncertain. The length of the CDR3 is 14 residues. Germline V gene data show CDR1 as SQVTM and CDR2 as ANQGSEA. V shed 4 bases and J shed 8 bases, with 20 bases lying between them. The CDR3 protein is CSVATSGSKAGYTF. CDR3 DNA sequence: TGCAGCGTTGCGACTTCTGGCTCAAAGGCGGGCTACACCTTC.

The chain links TRBV7-6 to TRBJ1-2; 7 nucleotides line up with TRBD1. With 1 base clipped from V and 8 bases from J, the junction kept 10 bases outside the gene matches. The V gene's germline CDR1 is SGHVS and CDR2 FNYEAQ. The CDR3 extends over 15 amino acids. The CDR3 nucleotides are TGTGCCAGCAGCTTAGACAGCGGACAGGTCAGAGGCTACACCTTC. Its translation: CASSLDSGQVRGYTF.

This clone was recorded only once. V is TRBV4-2 and J is TRBJ2-2; 9 bases are shared with TRBD1. Germline CDR1 LGHNA, CDR2 YNFKEQ. The trim removed 3 bases at V and 6 bases at J, leaving 5 bases unmatched. The CDR3 length is 15 residues. The CDR3 region is CASSQETGGPGELFF. DNA of the CDR3: TGTGCCAGCAGCCAGGAAACAGGGGGCCCCGGGGAGCTGTTTTTT.

The chain links TRBV7-9 to TRBJ2-1, with 8 nucleotides matching TRBD2. Germline V gives CDR1 SEHNR, CDR2 FQNEAQ (reference sequence). The CDR3 is 15 residues long. The J segment lost 4 bases and the V segment lost 5 bases, leaving 7 bases of the junction unmatched. CDR3 in DNA: TGTGCCAGCAGCCCTGAGACTAGCGCATACAATGAGCAGTTCTTC. Amino acid sequence: CASSPETSAYNEQFF. The complete variable domain, with remaining parts taken from reference TRBV7-9 and TRBJ2-1, reads DTGVSQNPRHKITKRGQNVTFRCDPISEHNRLYWYRQTLGQGPEFLTYFQNEAQLEKSRLLSDRFSAERPKGSFSTLEIQRTEQGDSAMYLCASSPETSAYNEQFFGPGTRLTVL.

The chain links TRBV18 to TRBJ1-1; D is uncertain. This CDR3 region has 15 residues. The V end lost 2 bases, the J end lost 0 bases, and 10 bases lay between the germline ends. Germline values: CDR1 KGHSH, CDR2 LQKENI. The CDR3 sequence: CASSPTRNMNTEAFF. The CDR3 coding sequence is TGTGCCAGCTCACCAACCAGGAACATGAACACTGAAGCTTTCTTT.

The gene calls are TRBV19 and TRBJ2-4; 7 bases map to TRBD2. The CDR3 runs to 18 residues. Germline V gene sequence: CDR1 LNHDA, CDR2 SQIVND (reference sequence). V was pared by 8 bases and J by 6 bases, with 22 bases of the junction left unmatched. This chain's CDR3 is CASHPVGLAVPGGNIQYF. CDR3 nucleotides: TGTGCCAGTCACCCGGTCGGGCTAGCGGTCCCGGGGGGAAACATTCAGTACTTC.

The rearrangement links TRBV7-2 to TRBJ2-7, with 11 bases matching TRBD2. Germline CDR1 is SGHTA and CDR2 is FQGNSA. This CDR3 comprises 15 residues. V shed 0 bases and J 5 bases; nucleotides not matched to a gene: 3. As DNA, the CDR3 is TGTGCCAGCAGCTTAGCTCCTAGCGGGAGGAACGAGCAGTACTTC. This gives the protein CASSLAPSGRNEQYF.

The CDR3 region has the DNA TGTGCCAGCAGCCCCCGACAGGGGTTGGGAGAGACCCAGTACTTC. Translation: CASSPRQGLGETQYF. V and J are TRBV11-1 and TRBJ2-5; 8 nucleotides align to TRBD1. CDR3 size: 15 residues. V lost 5 bases and J lost 4; bases outside the gene matches: 9. Germline CDR1 is SGHAT and CDR2 is FQDESV (reference sequence).

The chain has TRBV18 and TRBJ2-1; TRBD2 aligns across 12 bases. With V trimmed by 2 bases and J by 4 bases, 9 bases remained unmatched. This CDR3 spans 18 amino acids. Germline V gives CDR1 KGHSH, CDR2 LQKENI. This CDR3 is CASSPGLLAGGEYNEQFF. CDR3 bases: TGTGCCAGCTCACCAGGACTACTAGCGGGAGGCGAATACAATGAGCAGTTCTTC.

This chain connects TRBV19 to TRBJ2-1, with D tentatively TRBD1 (5 bases). Germline V gene sequence: CDR1 LNHDA, CDR2 SQIVND (reference sequence). This CDR3 is 11 amino acids long. With 6 bases removed from V and 10 bases from J, the gap between germline ends came to 10 bases. CDR3 residues: CASSQGSEQFF. The CDR3 DNA follows: TGTGCCAGTAGCCAGGGAAGCGAGCAGTTCTTC.